This is a list of T cell receptor beta chains from one sample in a study of spatial heterogeneity in lung cancer. MiXCR, applied by TCRdb to the 5' RACE reads, yields one record per CDR3 protein. The sample shows about 23,000 distinct CDR3 sequences, 4% to 6% of them seen only once. The sample was PBMCs, taken at surgery. The receptors were gathered from a male donor with early-stage non-small cell lung cancer. Each CDR3 is given with its conserved first and last residue. Fields, in order: CDR3 length, V gene, J gene, CDR3 protein.

>12|TRBV5-1|TRBJ2-2
CASSFNTGELFF
>15|TRBV25-1|TRBJ1-5
CASSARTGGNQPQHF
>17|TRBV14|TRBJ2-6
CASSRTGSRFGANVLTF
>15|TRBV5-5|TRBJ2-1
CASSLGLGGYNEQFF
>21|TRBV27|TRBJ2-3
CASSLRWRPSARTTITDTQYF
>12|TRBV30|TRBJ2-5
CAWSPYQETQYF
>15|TRBV3-1|TRBJ2-1
CASSPYGTGGNEQFF
>13|TRBV29-1|TRBJ2-5
CSHGTVGGETQYF
>13|TRBV12-3/TRBV12-4|TRBJ1-1
CASSSQTNTEAFF
>14|TRBV12-3/TRBV12-4|TRBJ1-1
CASSDGTGNTEAFF
>14|TRBV28|TRBJ1-2
CASSLGSSRYGYTF
>15|TRBV6-5|TRBJ1-4
CASSYGTATNEKLFF
>15|TRBV3-1|TRBJ2-7
CASSQGLAGPGEQYF
>15|TRBV7-2|TRBJ2-5
CASSSWTSRSETQYF
>14|TRBV20-1|TRBJ2-2
CSARASRGAGELFF
>15|TRBV28|TRBJ1-2
CASSLLRGTGYGYTF
>15|TRBV6-2/TRBV6-3|TRBJ2-3
CAVHGGESPTDTQYF
>15|TRBV28|TRBJ1-5
CASSKAGTGGQPQHF
>15|TRBV20-1|TRBJ2-1
CSARPGTSPSNEQFF
>13|TRBV29-1|TRBJ2-3
CSVGWLDADTQYF
>14|TRBV7-9|TRBJ1-1
CASSLQGAYTEAFF
>16|TRBV5-4|TRBJ2-2
CASSLLLAGVTGELFF
>15|TRBV7-2|TRBJ2-5
CASSQGTNKEETQYF
>12|TRBV24-1|TRBJ2-7
CATSGTGDEQYF